Ten or more counts support the clone carrying this TCR beta chain. This specimen belongs to a study of prognosis after radiotherapy for stage I lung cancer. This CDR3 is built from 18 residues. V dropped 0 bases and J dropped 2 bases, with 18 bases sitting between them. Germline assignment: CDR1 LGHNA and CDR2 YNFKEQ. TCR beta CDR3 amplification from genomic DNA was performed by two-round multiplex PCR. The first PCR round targeted every TRBV and TRBJ gene with specific primers. TCRdb re-derived calls from the multiplex PCR reads in MiXCR, one entry per CDR3 protein. The table lists over 25,000 distinct CDR3 sequences, 46% of them singletons, with about 15% in the top ten.

Sequenced here: PBMCs, sampled before or after stereotactic body radiation therapy (not recorded which). The clonotype originates from a donor aged 50 or older with non-small cell lung cancer. The chain combines TRBV4-2 with TRBJ2-3; D ambiguous. DNA for the CDR3: TGTGCCAGCAGCCAAGATTCCCCTTCCCTAGTCCCCACAGATACGCAGTATTTT. It yields the protein CASSQDSPSLVPTDTQYF.